This T cell receptor beta chain was captured in a study of CD8+CD57+ T cells in acquired aplastic anemia. Study background: The average for DNA from sorted CD4+ and CD8+ cells was 2.5 to 4 ug. Overall study results and limits: Overlap between patients and controls comprised roughly 28 CD8+ CDR3 sequences.

Patients sequenced had flow cytometry evidence of CD8+CD57+ cell expansion. The patients all had a severe acquired aplastic anemia diagnosis. Patients had received no therapy at the time of blood sampling. Losses at the gene ends were 6 bases for V and 11 bases for J; bases not matched to a gene: 11. This CDR3 is built from 15 residues. TCR beta VDJ combinations and CDR3 sequences were profiled from genomic DNA. TCRdb used MiXCR to reprocess the reads, holding one entry per CDR3 protein. Of around 200,000 distinct CDR3 sequences in the sample, 50% to 70% are singletons; the top ten hold roughly 62%. Only a few counts were recorded for this clonotype. As yet, its antigen is unknown.

This chain joins TRBV12-3 or TRBV12-4 and TRBJ1-6; 9 positions match TRBD1. This clonotype was obtained from a human donor with aplastic anemia. The sample was sorted CD4+, CD8+, or CD8+CD57+ T cells (not recorded which) from PBMCs. The CDR3 DNA reads TGTGCCAGCAGACCCACAACAGGGGGCGCGGCACCCCTCCACTTT. Protein: CASRPTTGGAAPLHF.